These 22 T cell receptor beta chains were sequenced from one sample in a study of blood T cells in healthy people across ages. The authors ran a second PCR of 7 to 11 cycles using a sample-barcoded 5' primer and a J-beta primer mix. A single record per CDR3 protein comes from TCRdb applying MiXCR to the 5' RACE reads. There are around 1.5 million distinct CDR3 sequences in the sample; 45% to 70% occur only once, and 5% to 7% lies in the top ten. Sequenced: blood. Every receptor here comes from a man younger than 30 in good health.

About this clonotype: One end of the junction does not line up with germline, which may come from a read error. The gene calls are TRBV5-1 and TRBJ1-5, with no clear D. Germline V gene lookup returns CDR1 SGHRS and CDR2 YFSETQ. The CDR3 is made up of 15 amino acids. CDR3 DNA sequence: TGCGCCAGCAGCTTGGATCCGGATAGCGATCAGCCCCAGCATTTT. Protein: CASSLDPDSDQPQHF.

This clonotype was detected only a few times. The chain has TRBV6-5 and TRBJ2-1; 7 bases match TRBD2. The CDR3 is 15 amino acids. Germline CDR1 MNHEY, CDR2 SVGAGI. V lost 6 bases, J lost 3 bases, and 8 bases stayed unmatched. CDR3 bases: TGTGCCAGCAGCCGTGGGAGGGATTACTACAATGAGCAGTTCTTC. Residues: CASSRGRDYYNEQFF.

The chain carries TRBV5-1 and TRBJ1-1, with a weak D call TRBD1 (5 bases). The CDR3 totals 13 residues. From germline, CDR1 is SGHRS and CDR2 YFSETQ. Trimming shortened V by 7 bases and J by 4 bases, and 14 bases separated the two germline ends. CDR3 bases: TGCGCCAGCTCGCGGGGGACGAGCACTGAAGCTTTCTTT. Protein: CASSRGTSTEAFF. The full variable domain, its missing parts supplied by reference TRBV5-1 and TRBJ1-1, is KAGVTQTPRYLIKTRGQQVTLSCSPISGHRSVSWYQQTPGQGLQFLFEYFSETQRNKGNFPGRFSGRQFSNSRSEMNVSTLELGDSALYLCASSRGTSTEAFFGQGTRLTVV.

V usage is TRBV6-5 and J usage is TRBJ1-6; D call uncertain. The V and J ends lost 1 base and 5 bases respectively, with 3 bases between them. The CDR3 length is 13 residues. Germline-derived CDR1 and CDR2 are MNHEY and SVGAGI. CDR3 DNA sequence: TGTGCCAGCAGTTACTGGGATAATTCACCCCTCCACTTT. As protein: CASSYWDNSPLHF.

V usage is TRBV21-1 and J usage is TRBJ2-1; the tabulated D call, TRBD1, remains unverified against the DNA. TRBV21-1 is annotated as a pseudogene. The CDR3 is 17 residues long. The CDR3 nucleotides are TGTGCCAGCAGCAAGCAAGGGGGCTCCCTCCTCGGTAATGAGCAGTTCTTC. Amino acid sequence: CASSKQGGSLLGNEQFF.

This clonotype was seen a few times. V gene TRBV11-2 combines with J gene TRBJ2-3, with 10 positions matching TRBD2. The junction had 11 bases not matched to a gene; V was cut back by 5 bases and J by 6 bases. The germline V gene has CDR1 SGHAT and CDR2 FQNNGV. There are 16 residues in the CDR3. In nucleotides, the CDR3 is TGTGCCAGCAGCCCTACCCTAGCGGGGGTCAGGGATACGCAGTATTTT. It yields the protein CASSPTLAGVRDTQYF. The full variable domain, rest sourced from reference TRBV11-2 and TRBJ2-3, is EAGVAQSPRYKIIEKRQSVAFWCNPISGHATLYWYQQILGQGPKLLIQFQNNGVVDDSQLPKDRFSAERLKGVDSTLKIQPAKLEDSAVYLCASSPTLAGVRDTQYFGPGTRLTVL.

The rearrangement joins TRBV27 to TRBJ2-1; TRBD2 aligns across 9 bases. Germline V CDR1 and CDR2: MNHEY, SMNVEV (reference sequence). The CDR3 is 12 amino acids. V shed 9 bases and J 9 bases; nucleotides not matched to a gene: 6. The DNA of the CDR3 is TGTGCCAGTAGCCCTAGCGGGGTTGAGCAGTTCTTC. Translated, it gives CASSPSGVEQFF.

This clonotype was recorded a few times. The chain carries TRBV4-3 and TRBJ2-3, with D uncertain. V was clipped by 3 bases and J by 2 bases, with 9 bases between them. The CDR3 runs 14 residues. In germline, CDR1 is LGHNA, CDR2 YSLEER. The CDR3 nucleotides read TGCGCCAGCAGCCACGGGCTACTCACAGATACGCAGTATTTT. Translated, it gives CASSHGLLTDTQYF.

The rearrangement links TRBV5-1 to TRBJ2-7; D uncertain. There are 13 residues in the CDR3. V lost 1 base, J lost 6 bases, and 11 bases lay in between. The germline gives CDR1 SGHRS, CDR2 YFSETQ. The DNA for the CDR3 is TGCGCCAGCAGCTTGAACAGTGGCCTCGAGCAGTACTTC. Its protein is CASSLNSGLEQYF.

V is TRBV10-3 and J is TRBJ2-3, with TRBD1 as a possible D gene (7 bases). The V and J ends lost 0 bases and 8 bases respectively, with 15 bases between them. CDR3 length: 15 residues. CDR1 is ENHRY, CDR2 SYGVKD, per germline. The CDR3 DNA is TGTGCCATCAGTGAGTCGACGAGACAGGGAGGTACGCAGTATTTT. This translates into CAISESTRQGGTQYF.

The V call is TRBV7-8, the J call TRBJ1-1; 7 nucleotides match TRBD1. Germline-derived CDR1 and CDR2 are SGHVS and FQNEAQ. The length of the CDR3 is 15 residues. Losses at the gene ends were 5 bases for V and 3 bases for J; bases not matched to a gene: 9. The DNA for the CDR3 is TGTGCCAGCAGCCCTCCTACAGGGGTGGACACTGAAGCTTTCTTT. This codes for CASSPPTGVDTEAFF.

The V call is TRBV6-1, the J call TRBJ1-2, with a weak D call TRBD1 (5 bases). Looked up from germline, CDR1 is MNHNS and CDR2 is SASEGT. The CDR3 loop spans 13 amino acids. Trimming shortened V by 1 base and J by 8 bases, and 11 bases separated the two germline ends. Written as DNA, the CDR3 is TGTGCCAGCAGTGAAGGGACATCGCAGGGCTACACCTTC. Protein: CASSEGTSQGYTF.

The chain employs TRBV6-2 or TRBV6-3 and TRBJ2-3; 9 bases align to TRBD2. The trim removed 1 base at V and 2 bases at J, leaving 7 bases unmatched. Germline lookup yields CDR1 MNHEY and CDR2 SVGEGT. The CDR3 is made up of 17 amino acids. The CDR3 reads CASSYWGIAGDTDTQYF. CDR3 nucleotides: TGTGCCAGCAGTTACTGGGGAATAGCGGGGGACACAGATACGCAGTATTTT.

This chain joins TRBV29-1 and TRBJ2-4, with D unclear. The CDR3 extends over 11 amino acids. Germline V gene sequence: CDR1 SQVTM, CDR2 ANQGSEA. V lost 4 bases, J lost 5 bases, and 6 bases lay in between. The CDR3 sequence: CSVVAENIQYF. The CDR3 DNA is TGCAGCGTTGTAGCAGAAAACATTCAGTACTTC.

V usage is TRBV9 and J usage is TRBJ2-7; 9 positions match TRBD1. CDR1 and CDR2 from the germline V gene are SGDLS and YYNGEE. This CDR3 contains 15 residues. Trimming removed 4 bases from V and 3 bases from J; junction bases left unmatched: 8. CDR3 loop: CASSPRDREYYEQYF. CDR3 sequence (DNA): TGTGCCAGCAGCCCCAGGGACAGGGAATACTACGAGCAGTACTTC.

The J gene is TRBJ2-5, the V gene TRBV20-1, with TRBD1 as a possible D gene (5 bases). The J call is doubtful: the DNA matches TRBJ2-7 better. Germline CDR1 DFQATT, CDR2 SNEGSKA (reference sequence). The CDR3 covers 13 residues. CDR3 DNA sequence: TGCAGTGCTAACCGGCAGGGCACCTACGAGCAGTACTTC. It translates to CSANRQGTYEQYF.

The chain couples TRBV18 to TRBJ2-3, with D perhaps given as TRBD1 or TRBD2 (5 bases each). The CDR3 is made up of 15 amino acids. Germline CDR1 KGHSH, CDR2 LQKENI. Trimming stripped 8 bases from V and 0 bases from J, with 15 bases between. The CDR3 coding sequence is TGTGCCAGCGATGTCCGGGACGGGAGCACAGATACGCAGTATTTT. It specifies CASDVRDGSTDTQYF.

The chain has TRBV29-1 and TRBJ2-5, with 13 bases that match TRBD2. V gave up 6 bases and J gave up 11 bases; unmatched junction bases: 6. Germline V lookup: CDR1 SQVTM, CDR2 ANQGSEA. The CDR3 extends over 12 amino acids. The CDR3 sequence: CSVGLAGPPQYF. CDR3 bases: TGCAGCGTGGGACTAGCGGGGCCCCCTCAGTACTTC.

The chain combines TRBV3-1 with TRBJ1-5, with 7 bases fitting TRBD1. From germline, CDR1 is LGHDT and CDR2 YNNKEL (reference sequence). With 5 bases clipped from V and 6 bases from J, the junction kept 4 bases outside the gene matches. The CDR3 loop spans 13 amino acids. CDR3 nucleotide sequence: TGTGCCAGCAGCGCGACAGGGATTCAGCCCCAGCATTTT. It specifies CASSATGIQPQHF.

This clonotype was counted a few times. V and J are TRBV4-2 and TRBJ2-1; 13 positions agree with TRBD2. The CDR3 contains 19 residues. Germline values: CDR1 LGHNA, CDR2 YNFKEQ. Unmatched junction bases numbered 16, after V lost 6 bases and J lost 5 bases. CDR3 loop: CASSPTSGGGLGRDNEQFF. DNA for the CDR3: TGTGCCAGCAGTCCAACTAGCGGGGGGGGACTTGGGAGGGACAATGAGCAGTTCTTC.

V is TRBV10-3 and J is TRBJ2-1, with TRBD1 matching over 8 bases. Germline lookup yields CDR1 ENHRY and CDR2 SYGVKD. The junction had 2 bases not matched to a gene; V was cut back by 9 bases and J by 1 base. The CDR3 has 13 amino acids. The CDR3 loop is CAIRQGSYNEQFF. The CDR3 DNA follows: TGTGCCATTCGACAGGGGTCCTACAATGAGCAGTTCTTC.

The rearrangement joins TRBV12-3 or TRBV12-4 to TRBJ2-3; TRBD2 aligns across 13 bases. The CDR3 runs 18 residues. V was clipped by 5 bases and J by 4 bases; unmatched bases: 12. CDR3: CASSPGTSGVGKSDTQYF. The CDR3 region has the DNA TGTGCCAGCAGTCCTGGGACTAGCGGGGTTGGTAAATCAGATACGCAGTATTTT.